This T cell receptor (beta chain) originates from a study of identical twins. MiXCR, applied by TCRdb to the 5' RACE reads, yields one record per CDR3 protein. The table records 550,000 to 700,000 distinct CDR3 sequences, approximately 21% of them present only once. All donors were healthy Caucasians. This same sample was also taken into another study, of T cells expressing NK-cell markers. That study adds: Eight donors were sequenced, of whom seven were HCMV-seropositive, while the remaining one was HCMV-seronegative.

This clonotype originated in a woman under 30 in good health. Sequencing used PBMCs.

The CDR3: CASSESRIGELFF. The CDR3 DNA is TGCGCCAGCAGTGAGTCGAGGATTGGGGAGCTGTTTTTT. The gene calls are TRBV10-2 and TRBJ2-2, with D unclear. V was shortened by 0 bases and J by 8 bases, with 7 bases between the two germline ends. Per the germline V gene, CDR1 is WSHSY and CDR2 is SAAADI. The CDR3 has 13 amino acids.